This TCR beta chain originates from a study of breast tumors, draining lymph nodes, adjacent tissues. Each CDR3 protein gets one entry after TCRdb re-called the multiplex PCR reads with MiXCR. The top ten clones hold approximately 5% of a sample with nearly 110,000 distinct CDR3 sequences, roughly 29% of them seen once. Overall study results and limits: Luminal-like breast cancer showed significantly higher tumor–nontumor repertoire similarity than basal-like. Compared with lymph nodes, tumors were less diverse; compared with nontumor tissue, more.

In its sample, this clonotype was seen many times. Its antigen is unknown. The lymph nodes were axillary draining lymph nodes from breast cancer patients. Sequencing input: axillary lymph node tissue. The source is a female donor with breast cancer. Some clones in this sample may be carry-over from other donors' samples.

This CDR3 is CASSLLAGGGTYEQYF. Here the CDR3 DNA reads TGTGCCAGCAGCTTACTAGCGGGAGGGGGGACCTACGAGCAGTACTTC. The J gene is TRBJ2-7, the V gene TRBV7-2; 12 nucleotides align to TRBD2. The ends lost 2 bases at V and 2 bases at J; junction bases unmatched: 4. This CDR3 has 16 amino acids. Germline CDR1 and CDR2: SGHTA and FQGNSA.